The sequence of this TCR beta chain was determined in a study of blood T cell repertoires in COVID-19. The germline V gene encodes CDR1 MDHEN and CDR2 SYDVKM. The CDR3 runs to 18 residues. V gave up 2 bases and J gave up 1 base, with 17 bases separating them. Source study methods: Estimates of nucleated cell counts were drawn from the amplification of reference gene primers. Produced via immunoSEQ multiplex PCR; TCRdb's table is partial and in-frame only. The D gene and trimming were derived from the DNA, and the V and J assignments and clone size from that table. The sample includes tens of thousands of clones, approximately 88% of them seen just once. This clone showed up just a few times.

The chain recombines TRBV28 with TRBJ2-2; D is perhaps TRBD2 (6 bases). The sequenced sample was peripheral blood. This TCR derives from a man at least 80 years old with active or convalescent COVID-19. The CDR3 nucleotides are TGTGCCAGCAGTTTAGCGGCTCTCTGGCGGGAGAACACCGGGGAGCTGTTTTTT. Translation: CASSLAALWRENTGELFF.